This T cell receptor beta chain was found in a study of shared clonotypes between healthy human individuals. Every immunoSEQ plate was one replicate of a subset's evenly spread DNA. Libraries were prepared by immunoSEQ multiplex PCR; TCRdb keeps only in-frame clonotypes and omits some of them. Altogether some 2 million clones are present, roughly 94% being singletons, with the ten largest covering 0.13%. A single count supports this clone. Antigen: not known. Study-level findings and limits: The naive CD4 repertoires of several donors were compared, and approximately 5% of clonotypes were shared.

Trimming at V came to 6 bases and at J to 3 bases, leaving 7 bases not matched to a gene. Looked up from germline, CDR1 is MDHEN and CDR2 is SYDVKM. The CDR3 has 14 residues. This clonotype was obtained from a man between 18 and 35 years old in good health. Sequenced material: naive CD4+ T cells sorted from blood. Subset of the sample: CD45RA+ positively selected. The J gene is TRBJ1-2, the V gene TRBV28; 7 positions match TRBD1. CDR3 amino acids: CASSPTGTDYGYTF. CDR3 nucleotides: TGTGCCAGCAGCCCGACCGGGACAGACTATGGCTACACCTTC.